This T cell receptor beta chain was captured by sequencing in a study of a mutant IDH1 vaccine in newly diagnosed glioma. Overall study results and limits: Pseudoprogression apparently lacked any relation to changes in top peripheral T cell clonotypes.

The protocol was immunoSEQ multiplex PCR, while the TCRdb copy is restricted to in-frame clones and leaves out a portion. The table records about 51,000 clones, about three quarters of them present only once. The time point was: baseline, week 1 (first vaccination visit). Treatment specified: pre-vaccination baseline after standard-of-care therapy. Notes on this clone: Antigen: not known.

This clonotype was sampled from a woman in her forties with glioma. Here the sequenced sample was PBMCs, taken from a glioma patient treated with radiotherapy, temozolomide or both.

DNA for the CDR3: TGTGCCAGCAGTGGGACTAGCGGTTACCAAGAGACCCAGTACTTC. It yields the protein CASSGTSGYQETQYF. The V call is TRBV2, the J call TRBJ2-5, with 10 bases that match TRBD2. Looked up from germline, CDR1 is SNHLY and CDR2 is FYNNEI. The ends lost 4 bases at V and 0 bases at J; junction bases unmatched: 2. The CDR3 spans 15 residues.